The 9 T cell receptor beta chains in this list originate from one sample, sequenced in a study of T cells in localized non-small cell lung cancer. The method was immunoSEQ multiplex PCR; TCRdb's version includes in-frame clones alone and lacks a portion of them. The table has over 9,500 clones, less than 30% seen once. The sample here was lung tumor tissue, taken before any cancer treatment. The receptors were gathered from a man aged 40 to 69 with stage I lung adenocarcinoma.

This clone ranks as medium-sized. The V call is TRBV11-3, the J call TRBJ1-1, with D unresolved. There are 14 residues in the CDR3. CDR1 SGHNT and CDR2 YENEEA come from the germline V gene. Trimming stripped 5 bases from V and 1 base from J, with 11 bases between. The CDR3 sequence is CASSHSRQNTEAFF. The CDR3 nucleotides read TGTGCCAGCAGCCATTCGCGACAGAACACTGAAGCTTTCTTT.

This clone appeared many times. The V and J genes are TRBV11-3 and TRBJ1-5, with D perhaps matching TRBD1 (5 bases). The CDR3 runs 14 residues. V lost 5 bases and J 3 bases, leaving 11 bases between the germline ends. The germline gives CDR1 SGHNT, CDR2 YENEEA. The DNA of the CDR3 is TGTGCCAGCAGCCCTGACAGATACAATCAGCCCCAGCATTTT. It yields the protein CASSPDRYNQPQHF.

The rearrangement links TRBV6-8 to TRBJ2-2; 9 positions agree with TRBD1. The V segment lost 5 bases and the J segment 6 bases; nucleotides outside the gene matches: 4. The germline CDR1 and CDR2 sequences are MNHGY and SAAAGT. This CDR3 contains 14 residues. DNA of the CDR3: TGTGCCAGCAGTGCCGGGACAGGGCCCGGGGAGCTGTTTTTT. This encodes CASSAGTGPGELFF.

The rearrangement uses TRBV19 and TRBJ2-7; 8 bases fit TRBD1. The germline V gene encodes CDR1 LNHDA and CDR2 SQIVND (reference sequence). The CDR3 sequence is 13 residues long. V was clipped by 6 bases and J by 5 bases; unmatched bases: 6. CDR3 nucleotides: TGTGCCAGTAGCCAGAACAGGGGGGACGAGCAGTACTTC. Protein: CASSQNRGDEQYF.

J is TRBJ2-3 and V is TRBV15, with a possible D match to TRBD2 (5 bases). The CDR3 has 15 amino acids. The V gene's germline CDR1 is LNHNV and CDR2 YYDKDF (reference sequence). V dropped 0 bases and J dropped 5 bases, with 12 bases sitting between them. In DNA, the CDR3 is TGTGCCACCAGCAGAGATGCGGCCGCGGGAGATACGCAGTATTTT. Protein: CATSRDAAAGDTQYF.

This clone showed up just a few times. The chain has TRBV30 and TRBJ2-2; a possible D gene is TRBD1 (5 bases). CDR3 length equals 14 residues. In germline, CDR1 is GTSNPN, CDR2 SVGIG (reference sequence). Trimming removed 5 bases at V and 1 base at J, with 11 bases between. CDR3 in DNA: TGTGCCTGGGGACATGGCTTGAACACCGGGGAGCTGTTTTTT. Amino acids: CAWGHGLNTGELFF.

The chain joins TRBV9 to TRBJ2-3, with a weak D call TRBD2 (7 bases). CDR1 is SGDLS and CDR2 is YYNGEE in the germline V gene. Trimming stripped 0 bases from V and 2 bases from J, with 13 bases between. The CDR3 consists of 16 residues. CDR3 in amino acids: CASSVVGGGATDTQYF. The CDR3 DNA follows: TGTGCCAGCAGCGTAGTCGGCGGGGGCGCCACAGATACGCAGTATTTT. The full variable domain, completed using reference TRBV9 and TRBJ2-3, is DSGVTQTPKHLITATGQRVTLRCSPRSGDLSVYWYQQSLDQGLQFLIQYYNGEERAKGNILERFSAQQFPDLHSELNLSSLELGDSALYFCASSVVGGGATDTQYFGPGTRLTVL.

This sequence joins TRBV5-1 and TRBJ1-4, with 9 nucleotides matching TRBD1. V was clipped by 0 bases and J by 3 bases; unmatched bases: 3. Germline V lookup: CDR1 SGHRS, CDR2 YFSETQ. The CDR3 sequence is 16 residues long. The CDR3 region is CASSLGGQGSNEKLFF. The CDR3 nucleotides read TGCGCCAGCAGCTTGGGGGGACAGGGATCTAATGAAAAACTGTTTTTT.

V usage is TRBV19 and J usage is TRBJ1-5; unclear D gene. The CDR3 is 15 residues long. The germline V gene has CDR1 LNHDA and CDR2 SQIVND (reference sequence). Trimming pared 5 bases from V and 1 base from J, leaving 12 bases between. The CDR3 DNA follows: TGTGCCAGTAGTTCCCGGGCGGGAAGCAATCAGCCCCAGCATTTT. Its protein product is CASSSRAGSNQPQHF.